The present T cell receptor beta chain was sequenced within a study of blood T cell repertoires in COVID-19. Study background: Specimens from acute and convalescent COVID-19 originated in the United States, Italy and Spain.

As originally analysed: Amplification with reference gene primers provided the estimates of nucleated cell counts. Only in-frame clones appear in the TCRdb table, and some are missing; sequencing was by immunoSEQ multiplex PCR. That table gives V, J and clone size, and the DNA gave D and trimming. The table records hundreds of thousands of clones, 70% to 90% of them present only once. The CDR3 totals 15 residues. Germline V lookup: CDR1 KGHDR, CDR2 SFDVKD. V shed 5 bases and J shed 0 bases, with 9 bases lying between them. The sequenced material came from peripheral blood. The clonotype comes from a human donor in a cohort sampled during active COVID-19. J is TRBJ1-4 and V is TRBV24-1; D gene uncertain. CDR3 in DNA: TGTGCCACCAGTGCTGGGCAGGCAACTAATGAAAAACTGTTTTTT. It encodes CATSAGQATNEKLFF.